This passage covers 12 T cell receptor beta chains from one sample sequenced in a study of blood T cell repertoires in COVID-19. Generated by immunoSEQ multiplex PCR, the TCRdb table keeps only in-frame clones and is missing some. The repertoire includes a few hundred thousand clones, approximately 85% of them detected once, and 5% to 6.5% sits in the top ten. Sequencing used peripheral blood. All receptors come from a man aged 50 or older with active or convalescent COVID-19.

This clone was recorded only once. The chain uses TRBV9 and TRBJ2-2, with a tentative D call TRBD1 (5 bases). Trimming took 4 bases from V and 5 from J, leaving 12 bases between them. The CDR3 is made up of 14 amino acids. CDR1 and CDR2 from the germline V gene are SGDLS and YYNGEE. CDR3 bases: TGTGCCAGCAGCCCCCTCCAGGGAACCGGGGAGCTGTTTTTT. Encoded protein: CASSPLQGTGELFF.

The gene calls are TRBV7-6 and TRBJ2-2; D perhaps matches TRBD1 (7 bases). The CDR3 spans 14 residues. CDR1 is SGHVS, CDR2 FNYEAQ, per germline. Trimming shortened V by 11 bases and J by 5 bases, and 18 bases separated the two germline ends. This CDR3 reads CASAEGAETGELFF. The CDR3 region has the DNA TGTGCCTCGGCGGAGGGGGCTGAGACCGGGGAGCTGTTTTTT.

This chain links TRBV14 with TRBJ2-1; 11 nucleotides agree with TRBD2. J was trimmed by 4 bases and V by 4 bases; bases with no gene match: 6. CDR1 is SGHDN, CDR2 FVKESK, per germline. This CDR3 is 16 amino acids long. DNA for the CDR3: TGTGCCAGCAGCCCACTAGGACTAGCGGGTTACAATGAGCAGTTCTTC. Amino acid sequence: CASSPLGLAGYNEQFF. Full variable domain (remainder filled in from reference TRBV14 and TRBJ2-1): EAGVTQFPSHSVIEKGQTVTLRCDPISGHDNLYWYRRVMGKEIKFLLHFVKESKQDESGMPNNRFLAERTGGTYSTLKVQPAELEDSGVYFCASSPLGLAGYNEQFFGPGTRLTVL.

This sequence joins TRBV11-2 and TRBJ1-3; no clear D gene. The ends were cut back, 5 bases at V and 4 bases at J, with 15 bases in the middle. Germline V CDR1 and CDR2: SGHAT, FQNNGV. The CDR3 runs to 15 residues. Here the CDR3 DNA reads TGTGCCAGCAGCCCCCTTGTGGCAGTGGGAAACACCATATATTTT. Translating gives CASSPLVAVGNTIYF. Complete variable domain (other parts from reference TRBV11-2 and TRBJ1-3): EAGVAQSPRYKIIEKRQSVAFWCNPISGHATLYWYQQILGQGPKLLIQFQNNGVVDDSQLPKDRFSAERLKGVDSTLKIQPAKLEDSAVYLCASSPLVAVGNTIYFGEGSWLTVV.

This chain links TRBV2 with TRBJ1-2, with unresolved D. CDR1 SNHLY and CDR2 FYNNEI come from the germline V gene. The CDR3 is 16 amino acids. V was cut by 4 bases and J by 4 bases, with 19 bases left in between. CDR3 nucleotide sequence: TGTGCCAGCAGTGCAGCCGAGGCCGGGAGCCTCTATGGCTACACCTTC. Residues: CASSAAEAGSLYGYTF.

This sequence joins TRBV2 and TRBJ2-7; 9 bases match TRBD1. Germline CDR1 SNHLY, CDR2 FYNNEI. The CDR3 runs to 12 residues. After removal of 10 bases from V and 5 bases from J, the junction contained 6 bases not matched to a gene. The CDR3 DNA reads as TGTGCCACTAGGGACAGGGCAAACGAGCAGTACTTC. Translating it yields CATRDRANEQYF. The full variable domain, in which reference TRBV2 and TRBJ2-7 provide the parts outside the CDR3, is EPEVTQTPSHQVTQMGQEVILRCVPISNHLYFYWYRQILGQKVEFLVSFYNNEISEKSEIFDDQFSVERPDGSNFTLKIRSTKLEDSAMYFCATRDRANEQYFGPGTRLTVT.

The rearrangement links TRBV6-1 to TRBJ2-7; D possibly corresponds to TRBD1 (6 bases). CDR3 size: 16 residues. V shed 4 bases and J shed 6 bases, with 22 bases lying between them. From germline, CDR1 is MNHNS and CDR2 SASEGT. This CDR3 reads CASSATLRGQSSEQYF. The CDR3 DNA sequence: TGTGCCAGCAGTGCAACCCTACGCGGACAGAGTTCCGAGCAGTACTTC.

The V gene is TRBV27, the J gene TRBJ2-3; 7 bases match TRBD1. This CDR3 has 16 amino acids. Losses at the gene ends were 7 bases for V and 2 bases for J; bases not matched to a gene: 12. Germline V lookup: CDR1 MNHEY, CDR2 SMNVEV (reference sequence). CDR3 nucleotides: TGTGCCAGCATCTCACAGGGGCGTCGGGACACAGATACGCAGTATTTT. It translates to CASISQGRRDTDTQYF.

This clone came up once. The chain couples TRBV5-1 to TRBJ1-1; no reliable D call. The V gene lost 3 bases and the J gene lost 5 bases, with 17 bases spanning the gap. Germline assignment: CDR1 SGHRS and CDR2 YFSETQ. The CDR3 extends over 15 amino acids. The DNA of the CDR3 is TGCGCCAGCAGCTCTAATACCCCGGTGAGGACTGAAGCTTTCTTT. This codes for CASSSNTPVRTEAFF.

The chain employs TRBV6-2 or TRBV6-3 and TRBJ2-1, with 10 bases aligning to TRBD1. CDR1 and CDR2 (germline): MNHEY, SVGEGT. The CDR3 extends over 15 amino acids. Trimming took 5 bases from V and 1 from J; bases not matched to a gene: 2. This CDR3 reads CASSRQGASYNEQFF. The CDR3, as DNA: TGTGCCAGCAGTCGACAGGGGGCATCCTACAATGAGCAGTTCTTC.

With respect to this clone: A junction boundary mismatches the germline segment, possibly from a read error. The V call is TRBV30, the J call TRBJ2-7; D perhaps matches TRBD1 (5 bases). The V gene's germline CDR1 is GTSNPN and CDR2 SVGIG (reference sequence). This CDR3 comprises 12 residues. The CDR3 sequence is CAGAIGSNEQYF. In nucleotides, the CDR3 is TGTGCCGGGGCAATTGGCTCCAACGAGCAGTACTTC.

CDR3 sequence (DNA): TGTGCCAGCAGCTTGGGGGGCACCGTTAACTATGGCTACACCTTC. Protein sequence: CASSLGGTVNYGYTF. The V gene is TRBV5-5, the J gene TRBJ1-2, with a tentative D call TRBD1 (5 bases). The CDR3 sequence is 15 residues long. Germline CDR1 is SGHKS and CDR2 is YYEKEE (reference sequence). V shed 0 bases and J shed 1 base, with 10 bases lying between them.